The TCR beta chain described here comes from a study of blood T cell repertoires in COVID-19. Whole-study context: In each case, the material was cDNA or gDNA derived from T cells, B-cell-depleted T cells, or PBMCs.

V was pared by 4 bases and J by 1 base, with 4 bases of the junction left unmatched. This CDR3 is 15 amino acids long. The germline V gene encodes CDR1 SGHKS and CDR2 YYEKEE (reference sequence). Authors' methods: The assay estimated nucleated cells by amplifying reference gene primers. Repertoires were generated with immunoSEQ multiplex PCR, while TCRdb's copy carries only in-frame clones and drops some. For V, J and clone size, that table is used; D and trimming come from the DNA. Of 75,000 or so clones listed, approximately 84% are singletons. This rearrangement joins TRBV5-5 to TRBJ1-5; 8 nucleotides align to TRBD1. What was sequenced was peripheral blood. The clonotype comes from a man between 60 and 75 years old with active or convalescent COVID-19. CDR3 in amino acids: CASSTGQASNQPQHF. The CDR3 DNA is TGTGCCAGCAGCACGGGACAGGCCAGCAATCAGCCCCAGCATTTT.